The source of this T cell receptor (beta chain) is a study of T cell changes during pregnancy in multiple sclerosis. The germline V gene encodes CDR1 MNHEY and CDR2 SVGAGI. CDR3 length equals 15 residues. With 5 bases removed from V and 1 base from J, the gap between germline ends came to 12 bases. The repertoire was sequenced with immunoSEQ multiplex PCR; TCRdb's copy has only in-frame clones and lacks some. The sample contains some 69,000 clones, approximately 94% of which appear only once. The sequence came from a female donor in good health, enrolled as a control in a pregnancy study. The source material was peripheral blood, sampled in the second trimester of pregnancy. The chain has TRBV6-5 and TRBJ1-5; D is unclear. CDR3 bases: TGTGCCAGCAGTCCCACCGGAGGGAGCAATCAGCCCCAGCATTTT. It codes for CASSPTGGSNQPQHF.